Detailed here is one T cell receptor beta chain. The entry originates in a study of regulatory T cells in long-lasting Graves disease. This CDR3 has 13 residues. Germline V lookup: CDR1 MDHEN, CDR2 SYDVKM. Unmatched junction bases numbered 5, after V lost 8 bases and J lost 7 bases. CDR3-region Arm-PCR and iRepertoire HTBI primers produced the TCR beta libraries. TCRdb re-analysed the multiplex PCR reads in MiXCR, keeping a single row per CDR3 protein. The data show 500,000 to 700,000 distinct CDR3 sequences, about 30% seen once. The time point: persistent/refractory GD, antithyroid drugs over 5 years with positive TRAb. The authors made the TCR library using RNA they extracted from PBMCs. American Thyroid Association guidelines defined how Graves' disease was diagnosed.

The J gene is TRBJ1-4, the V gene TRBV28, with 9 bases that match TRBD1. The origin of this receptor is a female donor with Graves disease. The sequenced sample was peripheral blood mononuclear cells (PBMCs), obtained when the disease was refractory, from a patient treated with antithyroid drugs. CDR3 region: CASQTGGSEKLFF. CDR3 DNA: TGTGCCAGCCAGACAGGGGGTAGTGAAAAACTGTTTTTT.